This T cell receptor (beta chain) derives from a study of blood T cell repertoires in COVID-19. Study summary: Specimens from acute and convalescent COVID-19 originated in the United States, Italy and Spain. T cells, B-cell-depleted T cells, or PBMCs provided the cDNA or gDNA that served as material.

Source study methods: The assay estimated nucleated cells by amplifying reference gene primers. Generated by immunoSEQ multiplex PCR, the TCRdb table keeps only in-frame clones and is missing some. That table gives V, J and clone size, and the DNA gave D and trimming. The data show about 130,000 clones, roughly 79% seen once. The CDR3 loop spans 14 amino acids. Trimming shortened V by 8 bases and J by 2 bases, and 12 bases separated the two germline ends. Germline CDR1 SEHNR, CDR2 FQNEAQ (reference sequence). This sequence joins TRBV7-9 and TRBJ2-2; maybe TRBD2 (6 bases). Input material: peripheral blood. The origin of this receptor is a human donor in a cohort sampled during active COVID-19. CDR3 coding DNA: TGTGCCAGCTCGGGACTGGAAAACACCGGGGAGCTGTTTTTT. Translation: CASSGLENTGELFF. Looking up the rest from reference TRBV7-9 and TRBJ2-2 gives the full variable domain: DTGVSQNPRHKITKRGQNVTFRCDPISEHNRLYWYRQTLGQGPEFLTYFQNEAQLEKSRLLSDRFSAERPKGSFSTLEIQRTEQGDSAMYLCASSGLENTGELFFGEGSRLTVL.